A selection of T cell receptor beta chains follows, all from one sample in a study of blood T cell repertoires in COVID-19. Sequencing was performed with immunoSEQ multiplex PCR; in TCRdb, only in-frame clones are kept and a portion is missing. The profile covers some 260,000 clones, with 88% appearing a single time and about 1.3% taken by the ten largest. Specimen: peripheral blood. The receptors here all came from a man older than 75 with acute or convalescent COVID-19. Each CDR3 is given with its conserved first and last residue.

v_call cdr3_length cdr3_aa
TRBV7-7 15 CASSLQTGGGETQYF
TRBV6-6 14 CASSRETGRNIQYF
TRBV11-2 13 CASSAHRGDTQYF
TRBV6-5 15 CASSTYRGPGNTIYF
TRBV19 14 CASSQTYGTGELFF
TRBV3-1/TRBV3-2 13 CASSQTRGETQYF
TRBV3-1/TRBV3-2 16 CASVTAGAHSGNTIYF
TRBV28 15 CASSAAGGQGYEQYF
TRBV6-1 14 CASSPTTSGNEQFF
TRBV4-3 13 CASSQNRGAEAFF
TRBV28 15 CASSLHDRGRSEAFF
TRBV11-2 16 CASSKWGESNTGELFF
TRBV19 14 CASSTGQADQPQHF
TRBV18 13 CASSPGERETQYF
TRBV28 13 CASSLTSFYEQYF
TRBV12-3/TRBV12-4 11 CASSSGYGYTF
TRBV4-3 14 CASSQDPLYNEQFF
TRBV10-3 11 CAAAGGYEQYF
TRBV10-3 16 CAISQQDRGGTGELFF
TRBV28 12 CASSNLAGGQFF
TRBV7-2 13 CASSLNYGEKLFF
TRBV6-4 14 CASSVLRSSDTQYF
TRBV24-1 16 CATSALGVWWNSPLHF
TRBV29-1 12 CSARLVGNEQFF
TRBV5-1 16 CASSLAGSGGQNEQFF
TRBV13 15 CASSLNAGPSYEQYF
TRBV19 16 CASNGPRVTDDYGYTF
TRBV19 14 CASTLLGGYQPQHF
TRBV25-1 17 CASSGTMTGRNTGELFF